This TCR beta chain is drawn from a study of T cells after yellow fever vaccination. This clonotype was observed at least ten times. Per the germline V gene, CDR1 is SGHRS and CDR2 is YFSETQ. Deletions cut 1 base from V and 3 bases from J, with 13 bases between. This CDR3 region has 15 residues. Making TCR cDNA involved 5'RACE template switching, which added UMIs and a universal primer site. TCRdb itself ran the 5' RACE reads through MiXCR, one entry per CDR3 protein. The sample shows a few hundred thousand distinct CDR3 sequences, around 6.5% of them seen only once. The sequence was collected from a man aged 25 to 45 who received the YFV17D yellow fever vaccine. Sample: PBMCs, taken 5 days after the yellow fever booster vaccination. V usage is TRBV5-1 and J usage is TRBJ2-5, with D possibly being TRBD2 (6 bases). The CDR3, as DNA: TGCGCCAGCAGCTTGTCCCGGAGGGCCGAAGAGACCCAGTACTTC. Translating it yields CASSLSRRAEETQYF.